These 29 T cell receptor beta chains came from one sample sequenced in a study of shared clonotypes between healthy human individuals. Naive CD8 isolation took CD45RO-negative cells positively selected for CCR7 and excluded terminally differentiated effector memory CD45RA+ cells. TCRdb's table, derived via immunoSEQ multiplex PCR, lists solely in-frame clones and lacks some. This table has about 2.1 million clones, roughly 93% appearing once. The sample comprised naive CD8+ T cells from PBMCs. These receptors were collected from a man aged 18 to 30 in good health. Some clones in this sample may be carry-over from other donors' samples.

For the CDR3, the DNA is TGTGCCAGCAGCTACGGGACTAGCGGGAGGAATGAGCAGTTCTTC. Its translation is CASSYGTSGRNEQFF. The rearrangement joins TRBV13 to TRBJ2-1; 15 positions agree with TRBD2. CDR3 length: 15 amino acids. V lost 4 bases, J lost 7 bases, and 2 bases stayed unmatched. The V gene's germline CDR1 is PRHDT and CDR2 FYEKMQ (reference sequence).

In DNA, the CDR3 is TGTGCCAGCAAAATGCGCGGGTCGGAGACCCAGTACTTC. This gives the protein CASKMRGSETQYF. The chain combines TRBV6-5 with TRBJ2-5, with D tentatively TRBD2 (5 bases). Germline CDR1 is MNHEY and CDR2 is SVGAGI. Trimming cost V 7 bases and J 5 bases, with 14 bases left between them. The CDR3 loop spans 13 amino acids.

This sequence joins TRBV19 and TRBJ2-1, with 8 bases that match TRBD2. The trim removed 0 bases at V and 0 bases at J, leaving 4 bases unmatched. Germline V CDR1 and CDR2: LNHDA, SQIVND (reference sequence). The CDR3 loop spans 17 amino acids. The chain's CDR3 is CASSIEVAGSSYNEQFF. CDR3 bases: TGTGCCAGTAGTATAGAGGTAGCGGGGAGCTCCTACAATGAGCAGTTCTTC.

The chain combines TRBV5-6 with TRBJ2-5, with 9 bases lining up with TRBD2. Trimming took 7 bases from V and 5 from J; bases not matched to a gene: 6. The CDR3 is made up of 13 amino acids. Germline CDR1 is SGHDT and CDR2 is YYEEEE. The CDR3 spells CASCSGRTETQYF. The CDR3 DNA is TGTGCCAGCTGTAGCGGGAGAACTGAGACCCAGTACTTC.

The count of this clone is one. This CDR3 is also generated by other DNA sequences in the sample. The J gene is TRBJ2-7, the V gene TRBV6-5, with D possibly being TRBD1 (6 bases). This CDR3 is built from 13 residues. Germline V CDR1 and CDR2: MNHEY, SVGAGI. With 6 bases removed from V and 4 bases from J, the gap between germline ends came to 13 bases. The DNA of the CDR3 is TGTGCCAGCAGCTCGGGACAAGGGTACGAGCAGTACTTC. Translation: CASSSGQGYEQYF.

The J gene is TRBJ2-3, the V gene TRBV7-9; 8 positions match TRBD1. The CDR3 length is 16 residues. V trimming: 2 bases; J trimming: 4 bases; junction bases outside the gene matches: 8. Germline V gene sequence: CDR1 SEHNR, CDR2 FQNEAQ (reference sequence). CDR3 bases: TGTGCCAGCAGCTTACCTACAGGGGGACCGTCAGATACGCAGTATTTT. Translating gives CASSLPTGGPSDTQYF.

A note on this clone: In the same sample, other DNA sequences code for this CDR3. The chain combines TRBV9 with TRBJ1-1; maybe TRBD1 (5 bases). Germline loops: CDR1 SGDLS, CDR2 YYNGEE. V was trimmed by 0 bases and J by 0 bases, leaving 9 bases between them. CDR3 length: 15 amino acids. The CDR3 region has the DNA TGTGCCAGCAGCGTAGGGGGCCTCATGAACACTGAAGCTTTCTTT. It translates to CASSVGGLMNTEAFF.

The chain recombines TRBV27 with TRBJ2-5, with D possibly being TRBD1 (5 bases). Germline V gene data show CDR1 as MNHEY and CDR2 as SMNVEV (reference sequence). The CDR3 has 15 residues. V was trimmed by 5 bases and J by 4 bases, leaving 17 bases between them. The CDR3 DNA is TGTGCCAGCAGTCCTTTTCAGACAGATGGAGAGACCCAGTACTTC. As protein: CASSPFQTDGETQYF.

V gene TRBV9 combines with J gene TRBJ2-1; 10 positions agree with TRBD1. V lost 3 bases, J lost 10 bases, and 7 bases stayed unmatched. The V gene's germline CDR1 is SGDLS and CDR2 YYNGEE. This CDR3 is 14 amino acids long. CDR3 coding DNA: TGTGCCAGCAGCGCCCCGGGACAGGGGTTCGAGCAGTTCTTC. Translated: CASSAPGQGFEQFF. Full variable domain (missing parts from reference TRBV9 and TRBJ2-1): DSGVTQTPKHLITATGQRVTLRCSPRSGDLSVYWYQQSLDQGLQFLIQYYNGEERAKGNILERFSAQQFPDLHSELNLSSLELGDSALYFCASSAPGQGFEQFFGPGTRLTVL.

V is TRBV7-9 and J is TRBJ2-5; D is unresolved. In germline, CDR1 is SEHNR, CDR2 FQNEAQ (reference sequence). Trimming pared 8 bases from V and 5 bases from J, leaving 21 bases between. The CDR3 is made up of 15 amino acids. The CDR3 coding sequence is TGTGCCAGCCGAAAACCAGGAGCCGATAGGGAGACCCAGTACTTC. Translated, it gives CASRKPGADRETQYF.

The CDR3 nucleotides are TGTGCCAGCAGCTTAGAGCCCTTCTGGCTAGCGGGAGGACAGGGTGAGCAGTTCTTC. It is translated as CASSLEPFWLAGGQGEQFF. V and J are TRBV7-9 and TRBJ2-1; TRBD2 matches at 11 bases. The V and J ends lost 1 base and 9 bases, in that order; junction bases with no gene match: 17. The CDR3 totals 19 residues. CDR1 SEHNR and CDR2 FQNEAQ come from the germline V gene (reference sequence).

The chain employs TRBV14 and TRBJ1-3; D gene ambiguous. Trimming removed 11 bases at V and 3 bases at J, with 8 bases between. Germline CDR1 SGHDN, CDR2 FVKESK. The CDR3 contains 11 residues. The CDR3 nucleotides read TGTGCCGTTGGTTATGGAAACACCATATATTTT. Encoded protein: CAVGYGNTIYF.

CDR3 in amino acids: CASADGTGELFF. CDR3 in DNA: TGTGCCAGCGCGGATGGGACCGGGGAGCTGTTTTTT. The genes are TRBV4-2 and TRBJ2-2, with D uncertain. The germline CDR1 and CDR2 sequences are LGHNA and YNFKEQ. CDR3 size: 12 residues. The germline V and J ends were trimmed by 8 bases and 5 bases, with 9 bases remaining between them.

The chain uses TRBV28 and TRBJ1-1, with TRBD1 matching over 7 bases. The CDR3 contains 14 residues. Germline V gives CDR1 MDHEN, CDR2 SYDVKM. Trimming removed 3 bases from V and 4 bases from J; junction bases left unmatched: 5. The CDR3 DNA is TGTGCCAGCAGTTTCCAGGGGGTGAGCACTGAAGCTTTCTTT. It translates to CASSFQGVSTEAFF.

CDR3 residues: CASSSSGSSRGYGYTF. CDR3 coding DNA: TGTGCCAGCAGTTCCTCCGGGAGCAGCCGGGGCTATGGCTACACCTTC. V gene TRBV28 combines with J gene TRBJ1-2; D is uncertain. V was trimmed by 4 bases and J by 4 bases, leaving 19 bases between them. Germline V CDR1 and CDR2: MDHEN, SYDVKM. The CDR3 has 16 residues.

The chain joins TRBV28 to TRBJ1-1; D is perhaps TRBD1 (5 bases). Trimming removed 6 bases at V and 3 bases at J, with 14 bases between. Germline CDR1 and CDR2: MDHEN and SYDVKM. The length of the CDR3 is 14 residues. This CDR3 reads CASSPGGVDTEAFF. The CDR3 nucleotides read TGTGCCAGCAGCCCTGGGGGGGTAGACACTGAAGCTTTCTTT.

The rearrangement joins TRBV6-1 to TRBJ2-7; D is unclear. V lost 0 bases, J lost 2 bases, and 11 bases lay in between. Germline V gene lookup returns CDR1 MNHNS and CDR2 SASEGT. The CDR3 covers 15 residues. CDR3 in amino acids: CASSEARAAAYEQYF. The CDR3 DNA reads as TGTGCCAGCAGTGAAGCTAGGGCCGCCGCCTACGAGCAGTACTTC.

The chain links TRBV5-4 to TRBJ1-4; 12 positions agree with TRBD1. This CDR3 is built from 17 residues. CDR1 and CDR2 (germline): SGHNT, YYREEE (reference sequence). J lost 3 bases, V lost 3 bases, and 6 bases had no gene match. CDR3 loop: CASSSGTGGLANEKLFF. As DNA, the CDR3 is TGTGCCAGCAGCTCCGGGACAGGGGGCTTAGCTAATGAAAAACTGTTTTTT.

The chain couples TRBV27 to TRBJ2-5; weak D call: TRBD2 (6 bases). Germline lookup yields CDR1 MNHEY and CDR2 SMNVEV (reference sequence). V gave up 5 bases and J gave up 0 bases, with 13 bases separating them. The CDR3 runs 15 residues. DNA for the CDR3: TGTGCCAGCAGTCGAGGACTACCGTACCAAGAGACCCAGTACTTC. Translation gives CASSRGLPYQETQYF.

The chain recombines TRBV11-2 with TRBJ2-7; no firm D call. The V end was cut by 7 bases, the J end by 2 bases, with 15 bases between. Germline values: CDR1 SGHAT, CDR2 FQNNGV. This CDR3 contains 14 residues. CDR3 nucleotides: TGTGCCAGCAATCCGTGGAAAGACCCCTACGAGCAGTACTTC. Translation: CASNPWKDPYEQYF.

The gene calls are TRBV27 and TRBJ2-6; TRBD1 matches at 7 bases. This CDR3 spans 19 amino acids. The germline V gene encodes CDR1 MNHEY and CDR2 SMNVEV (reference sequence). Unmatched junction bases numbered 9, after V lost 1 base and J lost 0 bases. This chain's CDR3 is CASSLFRGRLGSGANVLTF. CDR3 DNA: TGTGCCAGCAGTTTATTTAGGGGGCGGTTGGGCTCTGGGGCCAACGTCCTGACTTTC.

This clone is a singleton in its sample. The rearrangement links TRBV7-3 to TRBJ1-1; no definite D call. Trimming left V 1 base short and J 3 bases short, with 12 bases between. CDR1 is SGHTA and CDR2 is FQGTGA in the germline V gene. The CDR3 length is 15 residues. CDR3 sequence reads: CASSLMPGADTEAFF. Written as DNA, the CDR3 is TGTGCCAGCAGCTTAATGCCGGGCGCGGACACTGAAGCTTTCTTT. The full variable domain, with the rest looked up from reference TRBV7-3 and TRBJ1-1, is GAGVSQTPSNKVTEKGKYVELRCDPISGHTALYWYRQSLGQGPEFLIYFQGTGAADDSGLPNDRFFAVRPEGSVSTLKIQRTERGDSAVYLCASSLMPGADTEAFFGQGTRLTVV.

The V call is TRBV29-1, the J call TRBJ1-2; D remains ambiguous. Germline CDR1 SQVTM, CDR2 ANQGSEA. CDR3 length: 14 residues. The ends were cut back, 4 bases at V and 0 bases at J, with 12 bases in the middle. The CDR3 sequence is CSVVGKGANYGYTF. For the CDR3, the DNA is TGCAGCGTTGTAGGAAAGGGAGCTAACTATGGCTACACCTTC.

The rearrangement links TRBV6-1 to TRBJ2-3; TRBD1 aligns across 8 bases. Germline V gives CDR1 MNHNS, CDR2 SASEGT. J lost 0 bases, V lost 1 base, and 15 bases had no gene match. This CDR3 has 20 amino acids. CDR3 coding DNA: TGTGCCAGCAGTGAAGTTGCCCCATGGGACGACAGGGGAAGCACAGATACGCAGTATTTT. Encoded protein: CASSEVAPWDDRGSTDTQYF.

The CDR3 loop is CAWSVRVGQALHGYTF. The CDR3 bases are TGTGCCTGGAGTGTACGAGTAGGACAGGCTTTGCATGGCTACACCTTC. The V and J genes are TRBV30 and TRBJ1-2; 7 bases map to TRBD1. From germline, CDR1 is GTSNPN and CDR2 SVGIG (reference sequence). The CDR3 has 16 amino acids. Unmatched junction bases numbered 13, after V lost 0 bases and J lost 6 bases. Complete variable domain (other parts from reference TRBV30 and TRBJ1-2): SQTIHQWPATLVQPVGSPLSLECTVEGTSNPNLYWYRQAAGRGLQLLFYSVGIGQISSEVPQNLSASRPQDRQFILSSKKLLLSDSGFYLCAWSVRVGQALHGYTFGSGTRLTVV.

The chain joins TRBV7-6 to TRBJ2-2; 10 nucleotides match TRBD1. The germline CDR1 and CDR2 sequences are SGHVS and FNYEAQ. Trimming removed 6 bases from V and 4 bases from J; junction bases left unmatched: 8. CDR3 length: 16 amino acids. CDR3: CASRRPGTGVTGELFF. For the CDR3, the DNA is TGTGCCAGCAGGCGGCCCGGGACAGGGGTCACCGGGGAGCTGTTTTTT.

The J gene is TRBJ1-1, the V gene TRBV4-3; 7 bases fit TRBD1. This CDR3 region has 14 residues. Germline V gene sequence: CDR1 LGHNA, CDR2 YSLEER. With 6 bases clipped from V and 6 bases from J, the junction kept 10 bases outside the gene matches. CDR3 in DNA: TGCGCCAGCAGAGCTAGGGGGCGCGGCGCTGAAGCTTTCTTT. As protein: CASRARGRGAEAFF.

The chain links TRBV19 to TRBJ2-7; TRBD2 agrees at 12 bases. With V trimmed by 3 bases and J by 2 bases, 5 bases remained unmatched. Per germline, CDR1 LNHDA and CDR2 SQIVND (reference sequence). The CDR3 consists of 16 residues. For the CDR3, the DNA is TGTGCCAGTAGTATCCTAGCGGGAGGGCCCACCTACGAGCAGTACTTC. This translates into CASSILAGGPTYEQYF.

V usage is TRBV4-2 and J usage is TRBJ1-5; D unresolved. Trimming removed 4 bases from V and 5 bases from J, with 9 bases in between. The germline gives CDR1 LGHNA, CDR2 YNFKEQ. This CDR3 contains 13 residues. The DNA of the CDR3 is TGTGCCAGCAGCCCCCACAGTTATCAGCCCCAGCATTTT. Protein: CASSPHSYQPQHF.